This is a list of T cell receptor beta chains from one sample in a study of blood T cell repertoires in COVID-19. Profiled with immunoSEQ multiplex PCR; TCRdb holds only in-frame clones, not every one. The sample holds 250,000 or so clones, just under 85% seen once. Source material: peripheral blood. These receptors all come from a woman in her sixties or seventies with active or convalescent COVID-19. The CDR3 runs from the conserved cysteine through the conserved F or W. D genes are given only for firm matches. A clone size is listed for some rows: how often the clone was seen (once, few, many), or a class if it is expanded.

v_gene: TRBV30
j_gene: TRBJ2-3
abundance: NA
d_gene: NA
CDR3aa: CAWSRDYTQYF
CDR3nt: TGTGCCTGGAGCCGGGATTATACGCAGTATTTT

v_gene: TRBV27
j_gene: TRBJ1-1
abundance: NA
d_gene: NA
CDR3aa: CASSLPPAGETEAFF
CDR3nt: TGTGCCAGCAGTTTACCCCCGGCAGGGGAGACTGAAGCTTTCTTT

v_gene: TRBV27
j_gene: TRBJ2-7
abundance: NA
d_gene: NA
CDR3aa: CASRRGAAHEQYF
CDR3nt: TGTGCCTCCCGTCGCGGGGCCGCCCACGAGCAGTACTTC

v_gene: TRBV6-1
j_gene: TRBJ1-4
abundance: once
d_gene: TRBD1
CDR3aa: CASSESGGLNEKLFF
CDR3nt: TGTGCCAGCAGTGAATCAGGGGGGCTTAATGAAAAACTGTTTTTT

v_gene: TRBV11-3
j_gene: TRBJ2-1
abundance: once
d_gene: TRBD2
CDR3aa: CASSPLGTSGGEQFF
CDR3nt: TGTGCCAGCAGCCCCTTGGGGACTAGCGGGGGGGAGCAGTTCTTC

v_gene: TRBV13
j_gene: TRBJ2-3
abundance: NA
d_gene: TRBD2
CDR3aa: CASSSGTSGGTDTQYF
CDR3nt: TGTGCCAGCAGCTCCGGGACTAGCGGGGGAACAGATACGCAGTATTTT

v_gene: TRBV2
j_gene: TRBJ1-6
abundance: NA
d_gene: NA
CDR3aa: CASSELDIFNSPLHF
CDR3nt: TGTGCCAGCAGTGAATTGGACATCTTTAATTCACCCCTCCACTTT

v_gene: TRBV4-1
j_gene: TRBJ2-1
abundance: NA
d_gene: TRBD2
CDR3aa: CASSGPGGLHEQFF
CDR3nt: TGCGCCAGCAGCGGACCGGGGGGGCTCCATGAGCAGTTCTTC

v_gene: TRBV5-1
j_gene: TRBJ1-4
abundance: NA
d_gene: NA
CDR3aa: CASSLAPGVNEKLFF
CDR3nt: TGCGCCAGCAGCTTGGCGCCGGGAGTAAATGAAAAACTGTTTTTT

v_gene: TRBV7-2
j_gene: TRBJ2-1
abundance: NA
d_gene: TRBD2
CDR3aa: CASSLGGRGNNEQFF
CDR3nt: TGTGCCAGCAGCTTAGGCGGGAGAGGGAATAATGAGCAGTTCTTC

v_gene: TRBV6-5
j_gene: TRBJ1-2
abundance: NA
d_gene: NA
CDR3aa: CASSYPGSDYGYTF
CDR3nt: TGTGCCAGCAGTTACCCAGGGTCGGACTATGGCTACACCTTC

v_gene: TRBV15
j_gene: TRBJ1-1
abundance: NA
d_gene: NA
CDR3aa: CATSRFQGTEAFF
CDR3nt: TGTGCCACCAGCAGATTCCAGGGCACTGAAGCTTTCTTT

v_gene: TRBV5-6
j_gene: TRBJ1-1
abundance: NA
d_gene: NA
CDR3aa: CASSLGSTLNTEAFF
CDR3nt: TGTGCCAGCAGCTTGGGAAGCACCCTGAACACTGAAGCTTTCTTT

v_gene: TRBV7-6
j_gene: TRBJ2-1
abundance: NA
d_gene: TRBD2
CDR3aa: CASSLVDSSGRNEQFF
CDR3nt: TGTGCCAGCAGCTTAGTGGATTCTAGCGGGAGGAATGAGCAGTTCTTC

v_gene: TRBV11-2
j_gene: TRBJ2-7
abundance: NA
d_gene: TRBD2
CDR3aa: CASSLGLAGASYEQYF
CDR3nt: TGTGCCAGCAGCCTTGGACTAGCGGGAGCCTCCTACGAGCAGTACTTC

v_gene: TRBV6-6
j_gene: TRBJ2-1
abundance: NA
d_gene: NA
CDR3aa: CASSRPYNEQFF
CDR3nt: TGTGCCAGCAGCCGACCGTACAATGAGCAGTTCTTC

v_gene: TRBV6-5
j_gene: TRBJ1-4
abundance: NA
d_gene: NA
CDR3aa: CASSRNRGNTEKLFF
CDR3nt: TGTGCCAGCAGCCGAAACCGGGGAAATACTGAAAAACTGTTTTTT

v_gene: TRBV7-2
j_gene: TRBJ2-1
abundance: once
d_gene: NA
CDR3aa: CASSLGGTSGNEQFF
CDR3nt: TGTGCCAGCAGCTTAGGCGGGACTTCAGGTAATGAGCAGTTCTTC

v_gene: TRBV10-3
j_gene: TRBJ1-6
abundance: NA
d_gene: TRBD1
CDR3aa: CAINVDRGSPLHF
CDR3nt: TGTGCCATCAATGTCGACAGGGGGTCACCCCTCCACTTT

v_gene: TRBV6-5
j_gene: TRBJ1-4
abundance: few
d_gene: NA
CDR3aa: CASSFRFSGEKLFF
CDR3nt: TGTGCCAGCAGTTTTAGGTTCTCAGGCGAAAAACTGTTTTTT

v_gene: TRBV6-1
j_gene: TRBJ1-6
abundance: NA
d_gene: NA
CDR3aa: CASSELGAPLHF
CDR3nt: TGTGCCAGCAGTGAACTCGGGGCACCCCTCCACTTT

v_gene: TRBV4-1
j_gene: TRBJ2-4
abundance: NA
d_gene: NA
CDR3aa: CASSQEEGAAKNIQYF
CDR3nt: TGCGCCAGCAGCCAAGAGGAGGGGGCGGCCAAAAACATTCAGTACTTC

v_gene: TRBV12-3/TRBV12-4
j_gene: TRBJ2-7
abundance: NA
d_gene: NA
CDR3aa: CASSLRAYEQYF
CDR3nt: TGTGCCAGCAGTTTGCGGGCCTACGAGCAGTACTTC

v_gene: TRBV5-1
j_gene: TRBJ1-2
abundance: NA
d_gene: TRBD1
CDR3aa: CASSSRTGGNYGYTF
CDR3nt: TGCGCCAGCAGCTCACGGACAGGGGGCAACTATGGCTACACCTTC

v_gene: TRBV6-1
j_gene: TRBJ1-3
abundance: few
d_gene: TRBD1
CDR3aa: CASSEGTGGDTIYF
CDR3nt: TGTGCCAGCAGTGAGGGGACAGGGGGAGACACCATATATTTT

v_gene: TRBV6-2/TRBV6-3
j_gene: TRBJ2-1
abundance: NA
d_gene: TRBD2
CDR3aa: CASSGKERGRPYNEQFF
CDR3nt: TGTGCCAGCAGTGGCAAGGAGCGGGGGAGACCCTACAATGAGCAGTTCTTC

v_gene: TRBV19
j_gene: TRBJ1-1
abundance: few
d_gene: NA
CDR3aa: CAPGNLGHKDTEAFF
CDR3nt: TGTGCCCCAGGGAACCTCGGACACAAGGACACTGAAGCTTTCTTT

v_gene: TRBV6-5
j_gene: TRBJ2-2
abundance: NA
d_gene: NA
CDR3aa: CASTRRALTGELFF
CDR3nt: TGTGCCAGCACCCGGAGGGCCCTTACCGGGGAGCTGTTTTTT

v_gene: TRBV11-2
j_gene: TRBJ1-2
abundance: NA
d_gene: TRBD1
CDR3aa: CASSQTPLDRVHGYTF
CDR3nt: TGTGCCAGCAGCCAAACCCCTTTGGACAGGGTACATGGCTACACCTTC

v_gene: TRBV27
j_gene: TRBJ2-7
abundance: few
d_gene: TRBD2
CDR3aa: CASSPGRGGSYEQYF
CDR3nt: TGTGCCAGCAGTCCGGGACGGGGGGGCTCCTACGAGCAGTACTTC

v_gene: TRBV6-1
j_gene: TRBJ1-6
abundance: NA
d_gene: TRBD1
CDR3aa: CASSDRQGSYNSPLHF
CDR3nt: TGTGCCAGCAGTGACCGACAGGGCTCCTATAATTCACCCCTCCACTTT